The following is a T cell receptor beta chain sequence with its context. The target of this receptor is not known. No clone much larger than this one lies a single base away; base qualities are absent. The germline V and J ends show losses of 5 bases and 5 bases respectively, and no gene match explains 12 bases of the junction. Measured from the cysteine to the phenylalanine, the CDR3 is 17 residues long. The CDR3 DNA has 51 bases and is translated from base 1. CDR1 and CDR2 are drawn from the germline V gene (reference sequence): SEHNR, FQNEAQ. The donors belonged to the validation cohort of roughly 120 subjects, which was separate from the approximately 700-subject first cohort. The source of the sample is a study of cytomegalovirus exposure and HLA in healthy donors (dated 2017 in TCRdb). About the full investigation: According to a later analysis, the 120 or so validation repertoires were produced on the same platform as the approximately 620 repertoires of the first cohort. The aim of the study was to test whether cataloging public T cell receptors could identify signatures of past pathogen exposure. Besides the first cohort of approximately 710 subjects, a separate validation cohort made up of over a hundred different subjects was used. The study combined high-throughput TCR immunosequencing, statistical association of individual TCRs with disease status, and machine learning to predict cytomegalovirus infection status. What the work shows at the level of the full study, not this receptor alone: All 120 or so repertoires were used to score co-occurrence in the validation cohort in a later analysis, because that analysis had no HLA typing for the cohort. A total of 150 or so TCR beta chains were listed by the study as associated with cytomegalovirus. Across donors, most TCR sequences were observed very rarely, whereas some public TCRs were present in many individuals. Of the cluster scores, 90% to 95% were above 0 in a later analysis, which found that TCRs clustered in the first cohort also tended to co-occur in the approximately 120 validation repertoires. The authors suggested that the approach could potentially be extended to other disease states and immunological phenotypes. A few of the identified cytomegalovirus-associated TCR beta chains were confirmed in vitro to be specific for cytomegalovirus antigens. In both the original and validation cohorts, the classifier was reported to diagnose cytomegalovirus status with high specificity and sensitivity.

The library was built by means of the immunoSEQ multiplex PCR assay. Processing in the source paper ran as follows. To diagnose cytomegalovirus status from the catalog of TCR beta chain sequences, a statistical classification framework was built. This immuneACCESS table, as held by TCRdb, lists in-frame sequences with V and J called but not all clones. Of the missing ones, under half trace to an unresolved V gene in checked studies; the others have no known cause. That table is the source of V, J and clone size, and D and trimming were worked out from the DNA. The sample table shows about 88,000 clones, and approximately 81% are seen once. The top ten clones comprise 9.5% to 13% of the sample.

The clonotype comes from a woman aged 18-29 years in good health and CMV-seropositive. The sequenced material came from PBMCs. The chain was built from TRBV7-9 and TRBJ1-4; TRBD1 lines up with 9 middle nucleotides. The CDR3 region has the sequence CASSPGRDREKNEKLFF. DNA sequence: TGTGCCAGCAGCCCGGGCCGGGACAGGGAAAAAAATGAAAAACTGTTTTTT.